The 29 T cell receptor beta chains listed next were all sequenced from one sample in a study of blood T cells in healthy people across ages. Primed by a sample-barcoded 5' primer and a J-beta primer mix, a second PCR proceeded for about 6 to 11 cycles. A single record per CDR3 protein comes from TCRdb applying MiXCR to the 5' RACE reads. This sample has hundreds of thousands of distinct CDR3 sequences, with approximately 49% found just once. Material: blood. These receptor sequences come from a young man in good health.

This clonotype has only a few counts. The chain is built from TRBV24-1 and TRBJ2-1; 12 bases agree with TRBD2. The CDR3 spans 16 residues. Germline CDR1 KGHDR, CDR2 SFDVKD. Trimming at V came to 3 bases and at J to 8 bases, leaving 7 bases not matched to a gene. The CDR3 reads CATSDPLAGGTYEQFF. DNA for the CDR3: TGTGCCACCAGTGATCCCCTAGCGGGGGGGACCTATGAGCAGTTCTTC.

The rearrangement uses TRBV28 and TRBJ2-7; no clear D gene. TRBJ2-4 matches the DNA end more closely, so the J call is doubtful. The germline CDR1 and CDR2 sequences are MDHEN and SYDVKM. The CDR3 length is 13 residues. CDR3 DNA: TGTGCCAGCAGCCTCTCAAGTAAAAACATTCAGTACTTC. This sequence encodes CASSLSSKNIQYF.

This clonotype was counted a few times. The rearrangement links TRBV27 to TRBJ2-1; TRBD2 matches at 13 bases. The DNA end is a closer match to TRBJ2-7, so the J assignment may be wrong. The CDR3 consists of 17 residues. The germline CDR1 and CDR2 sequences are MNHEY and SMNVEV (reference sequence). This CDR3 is CASSFQRTSGGHNEQYF. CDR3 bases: TGTGCCAGCAGTTTCCAAAGGACTAGCGGGGGCCACAATGAGCAGTACTTC.

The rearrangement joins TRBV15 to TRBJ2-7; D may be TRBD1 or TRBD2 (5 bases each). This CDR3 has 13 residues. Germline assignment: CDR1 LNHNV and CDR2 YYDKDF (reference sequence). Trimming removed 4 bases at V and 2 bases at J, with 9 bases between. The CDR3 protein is CATSKPGPYEQYF. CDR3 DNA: TGTGCCACCAGCAAACCGGGGCCCTACGAGCAGTACTTC. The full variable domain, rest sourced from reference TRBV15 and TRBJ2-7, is DAMVIQNPRYQVTQFGKPVTLSCSQTLNHNVMYWYQQKSSQAPKLLFHYYDKDFNNEADTPDNFQSRRPNTSFCFLDIRSPGLGDTAMYLCATSKPGPYEQYFGPGTRLTVT.

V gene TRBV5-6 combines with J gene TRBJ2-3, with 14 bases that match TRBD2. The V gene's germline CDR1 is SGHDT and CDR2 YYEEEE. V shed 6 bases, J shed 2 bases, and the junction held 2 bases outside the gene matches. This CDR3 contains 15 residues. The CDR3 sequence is CASMTSGRDTDTQYF. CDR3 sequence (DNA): TGTGCCAGCATGACTAGCGGGAGGGACACAGATACGCAGTATTTT. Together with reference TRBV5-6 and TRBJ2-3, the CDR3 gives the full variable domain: DAGVTQSPTHLIKTRGQQVTLRCSPKSGHDTVSWYQQALGQGPQFIFQYYEEEERQRGNFPDRFSGHQFPNYSSELNVNALLLGDSALYLCASMTSGRDTDTQYFGPGTRLTVL.

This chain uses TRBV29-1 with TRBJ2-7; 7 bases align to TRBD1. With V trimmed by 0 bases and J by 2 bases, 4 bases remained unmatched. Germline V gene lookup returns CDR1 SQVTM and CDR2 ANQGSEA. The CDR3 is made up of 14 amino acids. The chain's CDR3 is CSVEDDRDAYEQYF. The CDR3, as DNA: TGCAGCGTTGAAGACGACAGGGATGCCTACGAGCAGTACTTC.

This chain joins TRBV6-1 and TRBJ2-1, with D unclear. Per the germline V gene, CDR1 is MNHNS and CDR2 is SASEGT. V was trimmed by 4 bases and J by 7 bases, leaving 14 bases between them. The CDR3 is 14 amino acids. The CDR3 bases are TGTGCCAGCAGTGCCGCCCTATCCTGGAATGAGCAGTTCTTC. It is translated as CASSAALSWNEQFF.

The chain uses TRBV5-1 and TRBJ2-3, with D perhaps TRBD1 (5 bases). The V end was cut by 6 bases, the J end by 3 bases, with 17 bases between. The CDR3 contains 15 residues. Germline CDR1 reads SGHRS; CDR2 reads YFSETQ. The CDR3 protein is CASNSGNGRTDTQYF. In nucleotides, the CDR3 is TGCGCCAGCAATTCAGGGAATGGGCGAACAGATACGCAGTATTTT.

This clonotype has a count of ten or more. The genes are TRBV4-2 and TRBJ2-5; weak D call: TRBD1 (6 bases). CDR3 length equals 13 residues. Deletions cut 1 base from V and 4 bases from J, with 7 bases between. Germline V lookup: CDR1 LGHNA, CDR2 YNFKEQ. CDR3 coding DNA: TGTGCCAGCAGCCAAGGAGGGGGAGAGACCCAGTACTTC. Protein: CASSQGGGETQYF.

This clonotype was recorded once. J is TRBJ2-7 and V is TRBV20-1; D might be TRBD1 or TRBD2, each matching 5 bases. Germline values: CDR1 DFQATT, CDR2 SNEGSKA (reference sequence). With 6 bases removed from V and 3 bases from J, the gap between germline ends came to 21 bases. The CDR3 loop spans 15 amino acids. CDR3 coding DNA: TGCAGTGCCGCCCTGAGGGGCAACAGTCACTACGAGCAGTACTTC. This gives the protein CSAALRGNSHYEQYF.

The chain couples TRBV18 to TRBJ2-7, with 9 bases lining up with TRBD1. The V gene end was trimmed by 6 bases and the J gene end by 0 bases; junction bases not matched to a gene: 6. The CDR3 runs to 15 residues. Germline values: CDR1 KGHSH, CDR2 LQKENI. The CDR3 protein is CASSQTTGGSYEQYF. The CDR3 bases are TGTGCCAGCTCTCAGACGACAGGGGGCTCCTACGAGCAGTACTTC. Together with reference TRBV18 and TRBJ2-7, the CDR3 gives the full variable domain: NAGVMQNPRHLVRRRGQEARLRCSPMKGHSHVYWYRQLPEEGLKFMVYLQKENIIDESGMPKERFSAEFPKEGPSILRIQQVVRGDSAAYFCASSQTTGGSYEQYFGPGTRLTVT.

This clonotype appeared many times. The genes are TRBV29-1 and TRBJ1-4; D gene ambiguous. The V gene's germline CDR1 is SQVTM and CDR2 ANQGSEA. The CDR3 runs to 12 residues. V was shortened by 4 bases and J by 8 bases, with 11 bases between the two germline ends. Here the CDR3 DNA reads TGCAGCGTTGGGAAAGGAGACGAAAAACTGTTTTTT. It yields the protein CSVGKGDEKLFF.

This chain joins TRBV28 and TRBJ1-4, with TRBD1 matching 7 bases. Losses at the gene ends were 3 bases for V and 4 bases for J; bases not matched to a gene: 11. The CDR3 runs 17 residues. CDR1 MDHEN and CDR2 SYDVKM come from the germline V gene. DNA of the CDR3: TGTGCCAGCAGTTTCAGTAGGGGGCCTGGTGGTAATGAAAAACTGTTTTTT. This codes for CASSFSRGPGGNEKLFF.

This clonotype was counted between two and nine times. CDR3 residues: CASSSGTSDTDTQYF. The CDR3 DNA reads TGCGCCAGCAGTTCCGGGACTAGCGACACAGATACGCAGTATTTT. V is TRBV5-1 and J is TRBJ2-3, with 10 nucleotides matching TRBD2. There are 15 residues in the CDR3. V trimming: 5 bases; J trimming: 2 bases; junction bases outside the gene matches: 5. Germline V gene lookup returns CDR1 SGHRS and CDR2 YFSETQ.

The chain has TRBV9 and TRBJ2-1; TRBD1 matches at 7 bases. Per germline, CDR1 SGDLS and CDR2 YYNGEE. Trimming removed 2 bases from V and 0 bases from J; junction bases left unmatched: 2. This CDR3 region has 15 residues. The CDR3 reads CASSVGQYSYNEQFF. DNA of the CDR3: TGTGCCAGCAGCGTGGGACAGTACTCCTACAATGAGCAGTTCTTC. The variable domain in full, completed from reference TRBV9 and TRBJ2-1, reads DSGVTQTPKHLITATGQRVTLRCSPRSGDLSVYWYQQSLDQGLQFLIQYYNGEERAKGNILERFSAQQFPDLHSELNLSSLELGDSALYFCASSVGQYSYNEQFFGPGTRLTVL.

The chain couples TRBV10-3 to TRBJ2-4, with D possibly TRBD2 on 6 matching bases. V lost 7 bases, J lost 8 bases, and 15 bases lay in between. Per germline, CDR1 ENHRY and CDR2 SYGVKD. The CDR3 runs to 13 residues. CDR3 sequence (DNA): TGTGCCATCACCGTAAATAGCGGAGACATTCAGTACTTC. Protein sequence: CAITVNSGDIQYF.

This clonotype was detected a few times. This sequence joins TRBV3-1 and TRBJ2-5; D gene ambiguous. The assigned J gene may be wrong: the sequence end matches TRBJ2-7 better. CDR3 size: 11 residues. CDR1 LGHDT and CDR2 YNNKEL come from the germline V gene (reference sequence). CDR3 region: CASGISHEQYF. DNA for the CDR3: TGTGCCAGCGGCATATCCCACGAGCAGTACTTC.

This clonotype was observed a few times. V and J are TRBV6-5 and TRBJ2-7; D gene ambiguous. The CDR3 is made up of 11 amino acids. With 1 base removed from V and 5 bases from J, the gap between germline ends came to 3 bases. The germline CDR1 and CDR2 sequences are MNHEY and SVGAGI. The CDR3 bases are TGTGCCAGCAGTTACTTGCACGAGCAGTACTTC. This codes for CASSYLHEQYF.

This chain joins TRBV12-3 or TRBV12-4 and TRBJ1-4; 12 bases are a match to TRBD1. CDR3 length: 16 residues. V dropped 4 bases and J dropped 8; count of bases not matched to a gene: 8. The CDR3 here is CASSSRDRGLREKLFF. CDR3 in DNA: TGTGCCAGCAGTTCACGGGACAGGGGGCTGAGGGAAAAACTGTTTTTT.

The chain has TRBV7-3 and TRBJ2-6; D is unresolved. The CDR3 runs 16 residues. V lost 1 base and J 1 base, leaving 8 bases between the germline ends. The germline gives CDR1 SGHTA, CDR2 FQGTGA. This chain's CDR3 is CASSLSAPSGANVLTF. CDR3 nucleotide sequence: TGTGCCAGCAGCTTAAGCGCCCCTTCTGGGGCCAACGTCCTGACTTTC.

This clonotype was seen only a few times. CDR3 protein: CASSGLAGEQETQYF. The CDR3, as DNA: TGTGCCAGCAGTGGACTAGCGGGGGAACAAGAGACCCAGTACTTC. V gene TRBV6-1 combines with J gene TRBJ2-5; 12 nucleotides agree with TRBD2. CDR3 length: 15 amino acids. V was clipped by 4 bases and J by 2 bases; unmatched bases: 2. Germline loops: CDR1 MNHNS, CDR2 SASEGT.

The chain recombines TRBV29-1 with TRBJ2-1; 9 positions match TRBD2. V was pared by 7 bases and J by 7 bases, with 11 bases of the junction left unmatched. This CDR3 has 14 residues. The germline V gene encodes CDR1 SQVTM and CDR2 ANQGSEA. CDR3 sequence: CSAKRGAPLNEQFF. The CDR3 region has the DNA TGCAGCGCCAAGCGGGGGGCCCCTTTGAATGAGCAGTTCTTC.

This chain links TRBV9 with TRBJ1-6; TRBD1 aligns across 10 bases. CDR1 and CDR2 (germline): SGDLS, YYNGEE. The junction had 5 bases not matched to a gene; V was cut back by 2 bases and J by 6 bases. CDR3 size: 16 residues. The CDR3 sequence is CASSVTGTGVNSPLHF. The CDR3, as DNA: TGTGCCAGCAGCGTCACCGGGACAGGGGTTAATTCACCCCTCCACTTT.

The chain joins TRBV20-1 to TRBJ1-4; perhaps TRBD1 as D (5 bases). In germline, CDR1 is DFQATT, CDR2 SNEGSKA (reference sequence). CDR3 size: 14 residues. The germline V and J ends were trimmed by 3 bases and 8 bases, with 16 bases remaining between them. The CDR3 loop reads CSASMGTAVEKLFF. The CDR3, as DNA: TGCAGTGCTAGTATGGGGACCGCAGTCGAAAAACTGTTTTTT.

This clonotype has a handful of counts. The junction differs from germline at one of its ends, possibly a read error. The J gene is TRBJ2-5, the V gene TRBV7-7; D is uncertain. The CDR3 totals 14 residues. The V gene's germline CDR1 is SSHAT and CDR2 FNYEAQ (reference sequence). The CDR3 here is CASSLSARQETQYF. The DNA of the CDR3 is TGTGCTAGCAGCTTATCGGCCAGGCAAGAGACCCAGTACTTC.

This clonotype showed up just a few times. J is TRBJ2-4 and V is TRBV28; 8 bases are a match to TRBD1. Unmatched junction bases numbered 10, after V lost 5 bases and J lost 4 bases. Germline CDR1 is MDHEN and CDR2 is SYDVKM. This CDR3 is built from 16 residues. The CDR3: CASSALDRVRKNIQYF. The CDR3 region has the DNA TGTGCCAGCAGTGCCCTGGACAGGGTGAGGAAAAACATTCAGTACTTC.

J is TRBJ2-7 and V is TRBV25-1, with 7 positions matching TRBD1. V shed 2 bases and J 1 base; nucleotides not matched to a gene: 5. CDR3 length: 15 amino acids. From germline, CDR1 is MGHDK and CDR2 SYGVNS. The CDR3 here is CASSEGDRMSYEQYF. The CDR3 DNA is TGTGCCAGCAGTGAAGGGGACAGAATGTCCTACGAGCAGTACTTC.

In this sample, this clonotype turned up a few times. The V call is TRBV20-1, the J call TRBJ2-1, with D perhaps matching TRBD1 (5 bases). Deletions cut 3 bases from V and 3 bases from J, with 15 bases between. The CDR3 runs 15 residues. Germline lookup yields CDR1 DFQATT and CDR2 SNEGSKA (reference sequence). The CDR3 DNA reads TGCAGTGCTAGCCCCCTCCAGGACATCTACAATGAGCAGTTCTTC. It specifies CSASPLQDIYNEQFF.

The CDR3 spells CASSLGGAGNYNEQFF. In DNA form, the CDR3 reads TGTGCCAGCAGTTTAGGGGGGGCAGGCAATTACAATGAGCAGTTCTTC. This chain uses TRBV28 with TRBJ2-1; D is possibly TRBD2 (7 bases). The CDR3 covers 16 residues. Trimming took off 2 bases at V and 4 bases at J, with 15 bases between the two ends. CDR1 and CDR2 (germline): MDHEN, SYDVKM.